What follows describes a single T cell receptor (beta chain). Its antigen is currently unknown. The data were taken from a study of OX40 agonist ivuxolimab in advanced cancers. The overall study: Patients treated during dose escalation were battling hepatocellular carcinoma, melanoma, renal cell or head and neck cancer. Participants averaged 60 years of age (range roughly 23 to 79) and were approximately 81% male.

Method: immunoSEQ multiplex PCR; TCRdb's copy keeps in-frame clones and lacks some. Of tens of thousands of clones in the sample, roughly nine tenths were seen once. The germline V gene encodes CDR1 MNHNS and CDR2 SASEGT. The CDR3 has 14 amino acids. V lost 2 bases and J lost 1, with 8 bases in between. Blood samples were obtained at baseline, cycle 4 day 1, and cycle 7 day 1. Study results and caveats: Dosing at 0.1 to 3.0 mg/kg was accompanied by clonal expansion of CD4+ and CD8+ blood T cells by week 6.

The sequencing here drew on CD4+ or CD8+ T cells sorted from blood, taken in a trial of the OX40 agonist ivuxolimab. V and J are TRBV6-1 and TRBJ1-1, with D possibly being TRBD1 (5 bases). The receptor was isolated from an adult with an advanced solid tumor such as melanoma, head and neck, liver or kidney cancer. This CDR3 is CASSERGGNTEAFF. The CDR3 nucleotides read TGTGCCAGCAGTGAACGGGGGGGGAACACTGAAGCTTTCTTT.